Following are 28 T cell receptor beta chains from one sample sequenced in a study of cytomegalovirus exposure and HLA in healthy donors. PCR employed 60 Vbeta and 13 Jbeta primers. Assay used: immunoSEQ multiplex PCR; TCRdb lists only in-frame clones, some missing. The sample gives about 220,000 clones, approximately 70% of which show up once; under 2% is in the top ten. The sequencing input was PBMCs. The source is a woman in her 30s in good health and CMV-seronegative.

The V call is TRBV6-1, the J call TRBJ2-5; 7 positions agree with TRBD2. The junction had 16 bases not matched to a gene; V was cut back by 2 bases and J by 4 bases. Germline loops: CDR1 MNHNS, CDR2 SASEGT. This CDR3 contains 18 residues. CDR3 coding DNA: TGTGCCAGCAGTGAACTAAAGTTCGCGGCGGGAGAGCCAGAGACCCAGTACTTC. This encodes CASSELKFAAGEPETQYF.

V is TRBV18 and J is TRBJ2-2; 7 positions match TRBD2. J was trimmed by 3 bases and V by 2 bases; bases with no gene match: 0. Looked up from germline, CDR1 is KGHSH and CDR2 is LQKENI. The CDR3 loop spans 14 amino acids. CDR3 sequence: CASSPSGDTGELFF. CDR3 coding DNA: TGTGCCAGCTCACCAAGCGGGGACACCGGGGAGCTGTTTTTT.

V usage is TRBV2 and J usage is TRBJ1-5, with D perhaps matching TRBD1 (6 bases). Deletions cut 4 bases from V and 5 bases from J, with 18 bases between. This CDR3 comprises 16 residues. CDR1 SNHLY and CDR2 FYNNEI come from the germline V gene. This chain's CDR3 is CASSVQVGGADQPQHF. As DNA, the CDR3 is TGTGCCAGCAGTGTCCAGGTGGGGGGGGCTGATCAGCCCCAGCATTTT.

For this clone: Mismatch with germline at one junction end may stem from a read error. The genes are TRBV18 and TRBJ2-6, with D maybe TRBD1 (6 bases). Germline CDR1 is KGHSH and CDR2 is LQKENI. CDR3 length equals 18 residues. The CDR3 protein is CASSPPGTLVSGATVLTF. The CDR3 DNA is TGTGCCAGCTCACCGCCCGGGACACTGGTCTCTGGGGCCACCGTCCTGACTTTC.

The chain couples TRBV5-4 to TRBJ1-4; 9 nucleotides agree with TRBD1. The V gene's germline CDR1 is SGHNT and CDR2 YYREEE (reference sequence). With 3 bases clipped from V and 8 bases from J, the junction kept 11 bases outside the gene matches. CDR3 length equals 16 residues. This CDR3 reads CASSWSAGQGGEKLFF. CDR3 in DNA: TGTGCCAGCAGCTGGAGCGCGGGACAGGGTGGGGAAAAACTGTTTTTT.

This clone has just a few counts. The chain has TRBV11-2 and TRBJ1-2, with 8 bases that match TRBD1. V trimming: 5 bases; J trimming: 7 bases; junction bases outside the gene matches: 15. The CDR3 is 16 amino acids. The germline CDR1 and CDR2 sequences are SGHAT and FQNNGV. The CDR3 loop reads CASSQLPGQAMTGYTF. The CDR3 DNA reads TGTGCCAGCAGCCAGCTACCGGGACAGGCTATGACTGGCTACACCTTC. The variable domain in full, with the rest retrieved from reference TRBV11-2 and TRBJ1-2, is EAGVAQSPRYKIIEKRQSVAFWCNPISGHATLYWYQQILGQGPKLLIQFQNNGVVDDSQLPKDRFSAERLKGVDSTLKIQPAKLEDSAVYLCASSQLPGQAMTGYTFGSGTRLTVV.

This chain uses TRBV6-5 with TRBJ1-2; perhaps TRBD1 as D (6 bases). The CDR3 spans 14 residues. V lost 6 bases, J lost 3 bases, and 14 bases lay in between. Germline V gene sequence: CDR1 MNHEY, CDR2 SVGAGI. Here the CDR3 reads CASRPAGGDYGYTF. As DNA, the CDR3 is TGTGCCAGCAGGCCAGCGGGGGGCGACTATGGCTACACCTTC.

This clone has just a few counts. The chain couples TRBV6-5 to TRBJ2-7; maybe TRBD1 (5 bases). Trimming pared 3 bases from V and 3 bases from J, leaving 15 bases between. Germline assignment: CDR1 MNHEY and CDR2 SVGAGI. This CDR3 contains 15 residues. The CDR3 DNA follows: TGTGCCAGCAGTTATATGTCAGGGAATGACTACGAGCAGTACTTC. Translating it yields CASSYMSGNDYEQYF.

V usage is TRBV29-1 and J usage is TRBJ1-2, with TRBD1 as a possible D gene (5 bases). Germline assignment: CDR1 SQVTM and CDR2 ANQGSEA. V lost 7 bases and J 1 base, leaving 13 bases between the germline ends. The CDR3 totals 13 residues. In DNA, the CDR3 is TGCAGCGGGGGGGGTGGGAGTAACTATGGCTACACCTTC. Amino acids: CSGGGGSNYGYTF.

J is TRBJ1-6 and V is TRBV6-1, with no clear D. The CDR3 spans 11 residues. The germline gives CDR1 MNHNS, CDR2 SASEGT. V lost 1 base, J lost 12 bases, and 4 bases lay in between. The CDR3 DNA is TGTGCCAGCAGTGAAGGACAACCCCTCCACTTT. Translated, it gives CASSEGQPLHF.

This clone has a handful of counts. V and J are TRBV5-1 and TRBJ1-4, with 8 nucleotides matching TRBD1. Germline CDR1 is SGHRS and CDR2 is YFSETQ. This CDR3 spans 17 amino acids. Losses at the gene ends were 0 bases for V and 3 bases for J; bases not matched to a gene: 7. CDR3 loop: CASSLAGGATSNEKLFF. CDR3 DNA: TGCGCCAGCAGCTTGGCAGGGGGCGCGACGTCTAATGAAAAACTGTTTTTT. The entire variable domain, with the rest obtained from reference TRBV5-1 and TRBJ1-4, is as follows: KAGVTQTPRYLIKTRGQQVTLSCSPISGHRSVSWYQQTPGQGLQFLFEYFSETQRNKGNFPGRFSGRQFSNSRSEMNVSTLELGDSALYLCASSLAGGATSNEKLFFGSGTQLSVL.

The rearrangement uses TRBV11-2 and TRBJ2-3; D perhaps matches TRBD2 (7 bases). The CDR3 consists of 16 residues. Trimming removed 0 bases at V and 3 bases at J, with 13 bases between. Germline CDR1 and CDR2: SGHAT and FQNNGV. The CDR3: CASSLDLRGATDTQYF. CDR3 in DNA: TGTGCCAGCAGCTTAGATCTACGGGGGGCGACAGATACGCAGTATTTT.

The chain recombines TRBV6-1 with TRBJ1-1, with TRBD1 matching 7 bases. Germline V gene data show CDR1 as MNHNS and CDR2 as SASEGT. This CDR3 is built from 14 residues. Unmatched junction bases numbered 3, after V lost 5 bases and J lost 0 bases. The CDR3 DNA is TGTGCCAGCAGTATGACAGGGATGAACACTGAAGCTTTCTTT. Translating it yields CASSMTGMNTEAFF.

The chain employs TRBV19 and TRBJ1-2; D gene unclear. The CDR3 has 12 amino acids. Trimming removed 6 bases at V and 10 bases at J, with 15 bases between. Germline-derived CDR1 and CDR2 are LNHDA and SQIVND (reference sequence). CDR3: CASRKELFDYTF. In DNA form, the CDR3 reads TGTGCCAGTAGGAAGGAGCTCTTTGACTACACCTTC.

This clone has a handful of counts. The chain couples TRBV21-1 to TRBJ2-6; TRBD2 is the table's D call and was not checked against the DNA. TRBV21-1 is a pseudogene. The length of the CDR3 is 22 residues. The CDR3 DNA follows: TGTGCCAGCAGCAAAGAAACGGCGGGGAGGGGGGACCGCGGGTCTGGGGCCAACGTCCTGACTTTC. Residues: CASSKETAGRGDRGSGANVLTF.

The chain links TRBV11-2 to TRBJ2-5; 12 positions match TRBD2. CDR1 and CDR2 from the germline V gene are SGHAT and FQNNGV. With 7 bases clipped from V and 2 bases from J, the junction kept 8 bases outside the gene matches. This CDR3 comprises 16 residues. The CDR3 sequence: CASKLLAGGSQETQYF. The CDR3 DNA reads TGTGCCAGCAAGTTACTAGCGGGGGGTTCTCAAGAGACCCAGTACTTC.

The genes are TRBV19 and TRBJ2-1; 7 bases are a match to TRBD2. This CDR3 region has 19 residues. The germline V gene has CDR1 LNHDA and CDR2 SQIVND (reference sequence). Germline trimming cut 5 bases from V and 0 bases from J; bases unmatched to any gene: 16. CDR3 residues: CASSPPPYLAVSSYNEQFF. DNA for the CDR3: TGTGCCAGTAGTCCACCCCCCTACCTAGCGGTAAGCTCCTACAATGAGCAGTTCTTC. The full variable domain, rest sourced from reference TRBV19 and TRBJ2-1, is DGGITQSPKYLFRKEGQNVTLSCEQNLNHDAMYWYRQDPGQGLRLIYYSQIVNDFQKGDIAEGYSVSREKKESFPLTVTSAQKNPTAFYLCASSPPPYLAVSSYNEQFFGPGTRLTVL.

CDR3 sequence (DNA): TGTGCCAGCAGTGACAGGGCGATGAACACTGAAGCTTTCTTT. It specifies CASSDRAMNTEAFF. V and J are TRBV6-1 and TRBJ1-1; a possible D gene is TRBD1 (5 bases). From germline, CDR1 is MNHNS and CDR2 SASEGT. CDR3 length: 14 residues. Trimming removed 3 bases at V and 0 bases at J, with 8 bases between.

The table lists this clone with a count of one. Germline is not matched at one junction end, which may reflect a read error. The CDR3, as DNA: TGTTCCAGCAGCTTAGAGGGGTCGAGCTACGAGCAGTACTTC. Translation: CSSSLEGSSYEQYF. The chain combines TRBV7-9 with TRBJ2-7; tentatively, D is TRBD1 or TRBD2 (5 bases each). In germline, CDR1 is SEHNR, CDR2 FQNEAQ (reference sequence). The CDR3 length is 14 residues.

The J gene is TRBJ2-3, the V gene TRBV11-3; weak D call: TRBD2 (6 bases). The CDR3 has 16 residues. Trimming stripped 0 bases from V and 5 bases from J, with 15 bases between. Germline V CDR1 and CDR2: SGHNT, YENEEA. CDR3 sequence reads: CASSLDRRGRGDTQYF. Written as DNA, the CDR3 is TGTGCCAGCAGCTTAGATCGTCGCGGGCGGGGAGATACGCAGTATTTT.

The rearrangement uses TRBV19 and TRBJ2-7, with 7 nucleotides matching TRBD2. In germline, CDR1 is LNHDA, CDR2 SQIVND (reference sequence). With 3 bases clipped from V and 4 bases from J, the junction kept 3 bases outside the gene matches. This CDR3 contains 13 residues. This CDR3 is CASSIAGVYEQYF. As DNA, the CDR3 is TGTGCCAGTAGTATCGCGGGAGTTTACGAGCAGTACTTC. Combining the CDR3 with reference TRBV19 and TRBJ2-7 gives the whole variable domain DGGITQSPKYLFRKEGQNVTLSCEQNLNHDAMYWYRQDPGQGLRLIYYSQIVNDFQKGDIAEGYSVSREKKESFPLTVTSAQKNPTAFYLCASSIAGVYEQYFGPGTRLTVT.

The chain is built from TRBV4-1 and TRBJ2-7; D uncertain. The CDR3 length is 16 residues. V was shortened by 1 base and J by 0 bases, with 13 bases between the two germline ends. The germline V gene encodes CDR1 MGHRA and CDR2 YSYEKL. CDR3 bases: TGCGCCAGCAGCCAAGCGAGCCCGAACTTCTCCTACGAGCAGTACTTC. Translated: CASSQASPNFSYEQYF.

V usage is TRBV7-6 and J usage is TRBJ2-3; 8 bases line up with TRBD1. The CDR3 is 16 amino acids. Germline V gene sequence: CDR1 SGHVS, CDR2 FNYEAQ. V lost 5 bases to trimming and J lost 2 bases; unmatched junction nucleotides: 9. As DNA, the CDR3 is TGTGCCAGCAGCCAACCGGTTCAGGGGGCCACAGATACGCAGTATTTT. It translates to CASSQPVQGATDTQYF.

The genes are TRBV12-1 and TRBJ2-3; the D segment call TRBD2 is taken from the table without a DNA check. TRBV12-1 is classified as a pseudogene. The CDR3 is made up of 14 amino acids. This chain's CDR3 is CASSLRAAAGTQYF. In nucleotides, the CDR3 is TGTGCCAGCAGCTTACGGGCGGCTGCGGGAACGCAGTATTTT.

This chain links TRBV25-1 with TRBJ1-1; no clear D gene. The germline CDR1 and CDR2 sequences are MGHDK and SYGVNS. Between the trimmed V and J ends, which lost 0 bases and 3 bases, there was a span of 8 bases. The CDR3 is made up of 14 amino acids. CDR3 in DNA: TGTGCCAGCAGTGAATATTTTAGAGACACTGAAGCTTTCTTT. It specifies CASSEYFRDTEAFF.

J is TRBJ1-2 and V is TRBV9; TRBD1 matches 9 bases. The junction had 10 bases not matched to a gene; V was cut back by 0 bases and J by 4 bases. Germline assignment: CDR1 SGDLS and CDR2 YYNGEE. This CDR3 contains 17 residues. The CDR3 sequence: CASSVGGWGQGGYGYTF. DNA of the CDR3: TGTGCCAGCAGCGTAGGGGGGTGGGGACAGGGAGGCTATGGCTACACCTTC.

In this sample, this clone turned up once. The chain carries TRBV30 and TRBJ1-1; D gene uncertain. Germline V gene data show CDR1 as GTSNPN and CDR2 as SVGIG (reference sequence). Trimming removed 0 bases from V and 6 bases from J, with 14 bases in between. This CDR3 contains 14 residues. As DNA, the CDR3 is TGTGCCTGGAGTGTACTCAACAGCGGGTCTGAAGCTTTCTTT. This sequence encodes CAWSVLNSGSEAFF.

The rearrangement uses TRBV5-6 and TRBJ2-1, with 8 bases that match TRBD1. Germline V gene sequence: CDR1 SGHDT, CDR2 YYEEEE. The CDR3 spans 14 residues. The ends lost 6 bases at V and 3 bases at J; junction bases unmatched: 5. CDR3 in amino acids: CASTFGQGYNEQFF. DNA of the CDR3: TGTGCCAGCACCTTCGGACAGGGCTACAATGAGCAGTTCTTC. Full variable domain (remainder filled in from reference TRBV5-6 and TRBJ2-1): DAGVTQSPTHLIKTRGQQVTLRCSPKSGHDTVSWYQQALGQGPQFIFQYYEEEERQRGNFPDRFSGHQFPNYSSELNVNALLLGDSALYLCASTFGQGYNEQFFGPGTRLTVL.